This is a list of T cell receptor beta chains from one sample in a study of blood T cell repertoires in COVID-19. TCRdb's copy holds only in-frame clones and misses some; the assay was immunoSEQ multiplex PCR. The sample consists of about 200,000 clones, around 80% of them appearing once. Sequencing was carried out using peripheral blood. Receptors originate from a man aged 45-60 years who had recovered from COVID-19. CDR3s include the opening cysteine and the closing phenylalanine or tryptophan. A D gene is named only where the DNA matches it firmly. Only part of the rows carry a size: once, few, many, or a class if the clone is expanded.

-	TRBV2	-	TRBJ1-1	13	CASRGRENTEAFF	TGTGCCAGCAGGGGGCGAGAGAACACTGAAGCTTTCTTT
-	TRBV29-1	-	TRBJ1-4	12	CSVVITNEKLFF	TGCAGCGTTGTTATAACTAATGAAAAACTGTTTTTT
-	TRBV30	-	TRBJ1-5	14	CAWSLSSNAQPQHF	TGTGCCTGGAGCCTGTCTTCTAATGCGCAGCCCCAGCATTTT
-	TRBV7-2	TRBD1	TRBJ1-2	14	CASSDYSGTGSYTF	TGTGCCAGCAGCGATTACTCAGGGACAGGGAGCTACACCTTC
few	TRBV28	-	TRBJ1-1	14	CASSFGGSHTEAFF	TGTGCCAGCAGTTTCGGGGGTAGTCACACTGAAGCTTTCTTT
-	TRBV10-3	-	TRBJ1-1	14	CAISESGGMTEAFF	TGTGCCATCAGTGAGTCAGGGGGTATGACTGAAGCTTTCTTT
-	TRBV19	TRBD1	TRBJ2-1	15	CASSMSLGRGNEQFF	TGTGCCAGTAGTATGAGTCTAGGCAGGGGGAATGAGCAGTTCTTC
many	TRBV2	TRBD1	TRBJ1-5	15	CASSEAGTGVLPQHF	TGTGCCAGCAGTGAAGCGGGGACAGGGGTGTTGCCCCAGCATTTT
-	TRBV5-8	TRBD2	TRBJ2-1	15	CASNRGLAGDYEQFF	TGTGCCAGCAATCGGGGACTAGCGGGAGACTATGAGCAGTTCTTC
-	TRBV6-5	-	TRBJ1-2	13	CASSYRGFGGYTF	TGTGCCAGCAGTTACCGAGGATTCGGTGGCTACACCTTC
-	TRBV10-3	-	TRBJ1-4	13	CAARGEWDEKLFF	TGTGCCGCCCGGGGGGAGTGGGATGAAAAACTGTTTTTT
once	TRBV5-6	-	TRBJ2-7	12	CASSLPGYEQYF	TGTGCCAGCAGCTTGCCGGGCTACGAGCAGTACTTC
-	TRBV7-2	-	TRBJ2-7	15	CASSTSSVQTYEQYF	TGTGCCAGCAGCACCTCTAGCGTACAAACCTACGAGCAGTACTTC
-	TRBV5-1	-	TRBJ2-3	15	CASSFSGSSPDTQYF	TGCGCCAGCAGCTTTAGCGGTAGTTCCCCAGATACGCAGTATTTT
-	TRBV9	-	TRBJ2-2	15	CASSVEGVNTGELFF	TGTGCCAGCAGCGTGGAGGGAGTAAACACCGGGGAGCTGTTTTTT
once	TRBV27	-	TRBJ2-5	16	CASSLSEARGWETQYF	TGTGCCAGCAGTTTATCGGAGGCTCGGGGTTGGGAGACCCAGTACTTC
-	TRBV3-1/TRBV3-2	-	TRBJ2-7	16	CASSQAFAGSSYEQYF	TGTGCCAGCAGCCAAGCCTTCGCGGGGAGCTCCTACGAGCAGTACTTC
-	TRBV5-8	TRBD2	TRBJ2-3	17	CASSPGLAGASTDTQYF	TGTGCCAGCAGCCCGGGACTAGCGGGAGCTAGCACAGATACGCAGTATTTT
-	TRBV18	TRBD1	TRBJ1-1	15	CASSEYRGTNTEAFF	TGTGCCAGCTCAGAGTACAGGGGGACGAACACTGAAGCTTTCTTT
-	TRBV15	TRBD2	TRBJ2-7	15	CATSSEREAPYEQYF	TGTGCCACCAGTTCTGAACGGGAGGCTCCCTACGAGCAGTACTTC
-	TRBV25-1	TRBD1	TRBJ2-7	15	CASSPSNRGDYEQYF	TGTGCCAGCAGTCCCTCCAACAGGGGCGACTACGAGCAGTACTTC
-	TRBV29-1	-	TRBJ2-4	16	CSVADRRVGNRNIQYF	TGCAGCGTCGCCGACAGGCGAGTGGGAAATAGGAACATTCAGTACTTC
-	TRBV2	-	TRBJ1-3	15	CASSDQGYSGNTIYF	TGTGCCAGCAGTGACCAGGGTTACTCTGGAAACACCATATATTTT
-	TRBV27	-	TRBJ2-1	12	CASSRTWNEQFF	TGTGCCAGCAGTCGAACATGGAATGAGCAGTTCTTC
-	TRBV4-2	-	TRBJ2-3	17	CASSQVRNSASTDTQYF	TGTGCCAGCAGCCAAGTCCGTAATTCCGCGTCAACAGATACGCAGTATTTT
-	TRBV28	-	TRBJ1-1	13	CASSANPGTEAFF	TGTGCCAGCAGTGCCAACCCAGGCACTGAAGCTTTCTTT
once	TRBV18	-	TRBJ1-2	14	CASSEDSTFGGYTF	TGTGCCAGCTCCGAGGACAGTACTTTCGGTGGCTACACCTTC
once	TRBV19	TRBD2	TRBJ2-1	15	CASSYTSGRAGEQFF	TGTGCCAGTAGTTACACTAGCGGGAGGGCTGGTGAGCAGTTCTTC
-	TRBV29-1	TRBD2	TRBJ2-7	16	CSVMWLRTSGFYEQYF	TGCAGCGTTATGTGGCTGAGGACTAGCGGGTTCTACGAGCAGTACTTC
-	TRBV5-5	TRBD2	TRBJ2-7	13	CASRSGSTHEQYF	TGTGCCAGCAGGAGCGGGAGTACCCACGAGCAGTACTTC
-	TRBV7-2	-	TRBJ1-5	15	CASSLMGGSNQPQHF	TGTGCCAGCAGCTTAATGGGGGGGAGCAATCAGCCCCAGCATTTT
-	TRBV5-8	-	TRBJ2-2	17	CASSSGAMSSGTGELFF	TGTGCCAGCAGCTCCGGTGCGATGTCCTCGGGGACCGGGGAGCTGTTTTTT
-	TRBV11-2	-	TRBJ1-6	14	CASSLDFEFSPLHF	TGTGCCAGCAGCTTAGATTTCGAGTTCTCACCCCTCCACTTT
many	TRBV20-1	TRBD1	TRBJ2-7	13	CSASQGQGYEQYF	TGCAGTGCTAGTCAGGGACAGGGCTACGAGCAGTACTTC
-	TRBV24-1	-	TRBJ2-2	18	CATSDLMARGKNTGELFF	TGTGCCACCAGTGATTTGATGGCGAGAGGGAAGAACACCGGGGAGCTGTTTTTT
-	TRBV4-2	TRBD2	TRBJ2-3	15	CASSPGLADTDTQYF	TGTGCCAGCAGCCCCGGACTAGCGGACACAGATACGCAGTATTTT
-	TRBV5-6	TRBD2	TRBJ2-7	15	CASSSSGLSSYEQYF	TGTGCCAGCAGCTCTAGCGGCCTTAGCTCCTACGAGCAGTACTTC
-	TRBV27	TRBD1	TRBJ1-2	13	CASSKTGFGGYTF	TGTGCCAGCAGTAAGACAGGGTTCGGTGGCTACACCTTC
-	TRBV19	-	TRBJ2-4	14	CASSIRARDGIQYF	TGTGCCAGTAGTATAAGGGCCCGGGATGGCATTCAGTACTTC
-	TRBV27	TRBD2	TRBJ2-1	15	CASSPGTRLGNEQFF	TGTGCCAGCAGTCCCGGGACTAGACTTGGCAATGAGCAGTTCTTC
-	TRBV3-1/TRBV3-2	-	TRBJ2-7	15	CASREASVPSNEQYF	TGTGCCAGCAGAGAAGCATCTGTACCATCGAACGAGCAGTACTTC
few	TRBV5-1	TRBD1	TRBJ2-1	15	CASSLGQGSYNEQFF	TGCGCCAGCAGCCTGGGACAGGGTTCATACAATGAGCAGTTCTTC
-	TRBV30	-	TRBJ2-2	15	CAWNTGLTDTGELFF	TGTGCCTGGAATACAGGGTTAACGGACACCGGGGAGCTGTTTTTT
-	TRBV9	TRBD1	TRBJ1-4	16	CASSVRAGTGSEKLFF	TGTGCCAGCAGCGTACGAGCCGGGACAGGGAGTGAAAAACTGTTTTTT
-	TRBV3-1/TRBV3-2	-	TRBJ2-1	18	CASSHRSSRLPSYNEQFF	TGTGCCAGCAGCCACCGCTCTTCGCGGTTACCCTCCTACAATGAGCAGTTCTTC
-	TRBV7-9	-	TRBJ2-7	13	CASSLLAAGEQYF	TGTGCCAGCAGCTTACTAGCTGCCGGCGAGCAGTACTTC
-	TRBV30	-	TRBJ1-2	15	CAWSGGWGANYGYTF	TGTGCCTGGAGTGGGGGGTGGGGGGCTAACTATGGCTACACCTTC
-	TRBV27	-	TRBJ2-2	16	CASSSQTGRNTGELFF	TGTGCCAGCAGTTCCCAGACAGGAAGGAACACCGGGGAGCTGTTTTTT
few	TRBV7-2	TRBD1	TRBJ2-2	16	CASSAPTGEVTGELFF	TGTGCCAGCAGCGCCCCGACAGGGGAGGTCACCGGGGAGCTGTTTTTT
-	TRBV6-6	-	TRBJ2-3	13	CASSGSHTDTQYF	TGTGCCAGCAGCGGGAGTCACACAGATACGCAGTATTTT
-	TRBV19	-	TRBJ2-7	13	CASSIGIRYEQYF	TGTGCCAGTAGTATAGGTATCCGGTACGAGCAGTACTTC
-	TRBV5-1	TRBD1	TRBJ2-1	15	CASSPGQGGIGEQFF	TGCGCCAGCAGCCCGGGACAGGGAGGAATCGGTGAGCAGTTCTTC
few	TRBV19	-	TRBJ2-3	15	CASSIDTTSTDTQYF	TGTGCCAGTAGTATCGACACGACCAGCACAGATACGCAGTATTTT
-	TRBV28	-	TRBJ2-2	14	CASSLSRWTGELFF	TGTGCCAGCAGTTTATCCAGGTGGACCGGGGAGCTGTTTTTT
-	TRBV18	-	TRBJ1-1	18	CASSPDGQPTSLKTEAFF	TGTGCCAGCTCACCGGATGGACAGCCGACTTCCCTGAAGACTGAAGCTTTCTTT
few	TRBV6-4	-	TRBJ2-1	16	CASSDRFASSYNEQFF	TGTGCCAGCAGTGACCGATTTGCGAGTTCCTACAATGAGCAGTTCTTC
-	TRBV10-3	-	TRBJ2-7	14	CAISESGRQYEQYF	TGTGCCATCAGTGAGTCTGGCAGGCAATACGAGCAGTACTTC